The 25 T cell receptor beta chains presented below share a single source sample, sequenced in a study of T cells in localized non-small cell lung cancer. The assay was immunoSEQ multiplex PCR, and TCRdb's table has in-frame clones only and misses some. The data contain 15,000 to 20,000 clones, about 83% of them singletons. Source: peripheral blood, taken before any cancer treatment. The origin of the receptors is a man aged 40 to 70 with stage I lung adenocarcinoma.

This clone was detected once. The chain links TRBV6-1 to TRBJ2-3, with D perhaps matching TRBD2 (7 bases). Germline CDR1 MNHNS, CDR2 SASEGT. The V end lost 3 bases, the J end lost 2 bases, and 9 bases lay between the germline ends. This CDR3 spans 14 amino acids. CDR3 DNA: TGTGCCAGCAGTGACGGGGGGCCCACAGATACGCAGTATTTT. Its translation is CASSDGGPTDTQYF.

The chain combines TRBV30 with TRBJ1-4; D perhaps matches TRBD1 (5 bases). The germline V and J ends were trimmed by 0 bases and 4 bases, with 9 bases remaining between them. CDR1 is GTSNPN, CDR2 SVGIG, per germline (reference sequence). The CDR3 has 14 residues. The CDR3 DNA sequence: TGTGCCTGGAGTGTAGGGGCGGGTAATGAAAAACTGTTTTTT. Amino acids: CAWSVGAGNEKLFF.

CDR3 sequence (DNA): TGTGCCAGCAGCTTATCGGGGCTGATCTACGAGCAGTACTTC. Residues: CASSLSGLIYEQYF. This sequence joins TRBV7-8 and TRBJ2-7; D may correspond to TRBD1 or TRBD2 (5 bases each). The germline V and J ends were trimmed by 2 bases and 3 bases, with 11 bases remaining between them. The CDR3 has 14 amino acids. Germline values: CDR1 SGHVS, CDR2 FQNEAQ.

The rearrangement uses TRBV11-2 and TRBJ2-5, with D tentatively TRBD1 (6 bases). V lost 5 bases, J lost 1 base, and 11 bases lay in between. The CDR3 runs to 14 residues. Germline lookup yields CDR1 SGHAT and CDR2 FQNNGV. CDR3 in amino acids: CASSLLTGQETQYF. The DNA for the CDR3 is TGTGCCAGCAGCCTTCTGACAGGCCAAGAGACCCAGTACTTC.

This rearrangement joins TRBV28 to TRBJ2-2, with TRBD1 matching over 10 bases. This CDR3 has 15 residues. Per germline, CDR1 MDHEN and CDR2 SYDVKM. V shed 2 bases and J 9 bases; nucleotides not matched to a gene: 6. The CDR3 DNA follows: TGTGCCAGCAGTTTACCGGGACAGGGGATAAGGGAGCTGTTTTTT. Encoded protein: CASSLPGQGIRELFF.

The CDR3 bases are TGTGCCAGCAGCGTAGGGAGGGGGTTCTCCTACAATGAGCAGTTCTTC. Amino acids: CASSVGRGFSYNEQFF. This chain joins TRBV9 and TRBJ2-1; possibly TRBD1 or TRBD2 for D (6 bases each). Per germline, CDR1 SGDLS and CDR2 YYNGEE. Trimming took 0 bases from V and 0 from J, leaving 10 bases between them. The CDR3 consists of 16 residues.

The chain recombines TRBV5-4 with TRBJ2-7; D is possibly TRBD2 (5 bases). This CDR3 spans 13 amino acids. The ends were cut back, 5 bases at V and 5 bases at J, with 14 bases in the middle. Germline CDR1 SGHNT, CDR2 YYREEE (reference sequence). CDR3 DNA: TGTGCCAGCAGGGCTTGGGGAGTCCACGAGCAGTACTTC. Its protein product is CASRAWGVHEQYF.

The chain carries TRBV6-6 and TRBJ2-7, with D tentatively TRBD1 (5 bases). Trimming took off 2 bases at V and 0 bases at J, with 8 bases between the two ends. CDR1 is MNHNY, CDR2 SVGAGI, per germline (reference sequence). The CDR3 spans 14 residues. CDR3 nucleotide sequence: TGTGCCAGCAGTTACAGGGGAAGCTCCTACGAGCAGTACTTC. Protein: CASSYRGSSYEQYF.

The chain joins TRBV7-2 to TRBJ2-7; 8 nucleotides align to TRBD2. From germline, CDR1 is SGHTA and CDR2 FQGNSA. The junction had 9 bases not matched to a gene; V was cut back by 5 bases and J by 3 bases. The CDR3 is 15 residues long. CDR3 bases: TGTGCCAGCAGCCCCGGGGGAGCGGGGGTCTACGAGCAGTACTTC. It yields the protein CASSPGGAGVYEQYF.

This clone was observed once. This same CDR3 is encoded by further DNA sequences in the sample. This chain links TRBV28 with TRBJ2-3; D possibly uses TRBD1 or TRBD2 (5 bases each). Germline V CDR1 and CDR2: MDHEN, SYDVKM. This CDR3 region has 15 residues. Trimming left V 5 bases short and J 2 bases short, with 14 bases between. The CDR3 DNA follows: TGTGCCAGCAGTCGACGGGGACGGATCACAGATACGCAGTATTTT. This sequence encodes CASSRRGRITDTQYF.

CDR3 sequence (DNA): TGTGCCAGCAGCCTCCGGACAGCCTCCTACGAGCAGTACTTC. Translated, it gives CASSLRTASYEQYF. The rearrangement uses TRBV5-6 and TRBJ2-7, with D maybe TRBD1 (6 bases). The CDR3 loop spans 14 amino acids. Deletions cut 4 bases from V and 0 bases from J, with 11 bases between. Per germline, CDR1 SGHDT and CDR2 YYEEEE. Filled out from reference TRBV5-6 and TRBJ2-7, the complete variable domain reads DAGVTQSPTHLIKTRGQQVTLRCSPKSGHDTVSWYQQALGQGPQFIFQYYEEEERQRGNFPDRFSGHQFPNYSSELNVNALLLGDSALYLCASSLRTASYEQYFGPGTRLTVT.

This clone was counted a single time. The V gene is TRBV7-9, the J gene TRBJ2-1; TRBD2 agrees at 14 bases. Trimming took 6 bases from V and 8 from J; bases not matched to a gene: 6. Germline CDR1 reads SEHNR; CDR2 reads FQNEAQ (reference sequence). This CDR3 contains 15 residues. The CDR3 sequence is CASSAGTSGSDEQFF. The DNA of the CDR3 is TGTGCCAGCAGTGCCGGGACTAGCGGGAGTGATGAGCAGTTCTTC.

This clone was picked up one time. The V and J genes are TRBV6-4 and TRBJ2-3; perhaps TRBD2 as D (6 bases). Per germline, CDR1 MRHNA and CDR2 SNTAGT. This CDR3 has 17 amino acids. With 7 bases removed from V and 6 bases from J, the gap between germline ends came to 26 bases. For the CDR3, the DNA is TGTGCCAGCACCGACGGGGGTGGGCAGAATGAGGGGGATACGCAGTATTTT. It codes for CASTDGGGQNEGDTQYF.

The CDR3 region has the DNA TGTGCCAGCAGCTCTGGGGGGGGTAGCAATCAGCCCCAGCATTTT. Translated, it gives CASSSGGGSNQPQHF. The chain recombines TRBV7-2 with TRBJ1-5; maybe TRBD1 (5 bases). Per germline, CDR1 SGHTA and CDR2 FQGNSA. The CDR3 extends over 15 amino acids. The V end was cut by 4 bases, the J end by 0 bases, with 10 bases between. The complete variable domain, with remaining parts taken from reference TRBV7-2 and TRBJ1-5, reads GAGVSQSPSNKVTEKGKDVELRCDPISGHTALYWYRQSLGQGLEFLIYFQGNSAPDKSGLPSDRFSAERTGGSVSTLTIQRTQQEDSAVYLCASSSGGGSNQPQHFGDGTRLSIL.

The chain combines TRBV6-1 with TRBJ2-3, with unresolved D. Trimming shortened V by 3 bases and J by 7 bases, and 17 bases separated the two germline ends. Per germline, CDR1 MNHNS and CDR2 SASEGT. This CDR3 region has 15 residues. This chain's CDR3 is CASSDPHPPLNTQYF. CDR3 DNA: TGTGCCAGCAGTGATCCCCACCCTCCCCTAAATACGCAGTATTTT.

This clone was seen just once. The chain employs TRBV6-6 and TRBJ1-6; D unresolved. This CDR3 is built from 14 residues. Germline-derived CDR1 and CDR2 are MNHNY and SVGAGI (reference sequence). Between the trimmed V and J ends, which lost 2 bases and 5 bases, there was a span of 7 bases. The DNA for the CDR3 is TGTGCCAGCAGTTACACCGGGGATAATTCACCCCTCCACTTT. Residues: CASSYTGDNSPLHF.

Only one count was recorded for this clone. The rearrangement joins TRBV4-1 to TRBJ2-7; D possibly matches TRBD1 or TRBD2 (5 bases each). The CDR3 totals 14 residues. Germline V gene sequence: CDR1 MGHRA, CDR2 YSYEKL. Deletions cut 4 bases from V and 0 bases from J, with 10 bases between. The CDR3 loop is CASSPWDASYEQYF. CDR3 nucleotide sequence: TGCGCCAGCAGCCCTTGGGACGCCTCCTACGAGCAGTACTTC.

J is TRBJ2-7 and V is TRBV7-2; 8 positions agree with TRBD2. This CDR3 is 14 amino acids long. Looked up from germline, CDR1 is SGHTA and CDR2 is FQGNSA. Trimming took 5 bases from V and 3 from J; bases not matched to a gene: 6. The DNA for the CDR3 is TGTGCCAGCAGCGTAAGCGGGAGCCTCTACGAGCAGTACTTC. Encoded protein: CASSVSGSLYEQYF. The variable domain in full, completed from reference TRBV7-2 and TRBJ2-7, reads GAGVSQSPSNKVTEKGKDVELRCDPISGHTALYWYRQSLGQGLEFLIYFQGNSAPDKSGLPSDRFSAERTGGSVSTLTIQRTQQEDSAVYLCASSVSGSLYEQYFGPGTRLTVT.

The chain has TRBV7-9 and TRBJ1-1; possible D gene TRBD1, 5 bases. The CDR3 has 15 residues. Trimming removed 1 base at V and 4 bases at J, with 13 bases between. Germline V gives CDR1 SEHNR, CDR2 FQNEAQ (reference sequence). CDR3 bases: TGTGCCAGCAGCTTAGTAGGGACTGGGAGCACTGAAGCTTTCTTT. Its translation: CASSLVGTGSTEAFF. Full variable domain (outside the CDR3, taken from reference TRBV7-9 and TRBJ1-1): DTGVSQNPRHKITKRGQNVTFRCDPISEHNRLYWYRQTLGQGPEFLTYFQNEAQLEKSRLLSDRFSAERPKGSFSTLEIQRTEQGDSAMYLCASSLVGTGSTEAFFGQGTRLTVV.

The J gene is TRBJ2-7, the V gene TRBV10-3; TRBD1 matches at 11 bases. CDR1 and CDR2 (germline): ENHRY, SYGVKD. The length of the CDR3 is 14 residues. V was clipped by 5 bases and J by 5 bases; unmatched bases: 5. CDR3 sequence reads: CAISSGDRGDEQYF. In DNA, the CDR3 is TGTGCCATCAGTTCCGGGGACAGGGGGGACGAGCAGTACTTC.

This clone was found once. V usage is TRBV27 and J usage is TRBJ2-3; no clear D. Trimming stripped 5 bases from V and 2 bases from J, with 11 bases between. This CDR3 contains 14 residues. The V gene's germline CDR1 is MNHEY and CDR2 SMNVEV (reference sequence). The CDR3 coding sequence is TGTGCCAGCAGTCGGTGGGAAGCCACAGATACGCAGTATTTT. This codes for CASSRWEATDTQYF.

The chain couples TRBV27 to TRBJ2-6; no clear D gene. Germline V CDR1 and CDR2: MNHEY, SMNVEV (reference sequence). Trimming pared 4 bases from V and 2 bases from J, leaving 9 bases between. This CDR3 is 15 amino acids long. The DNA of the CDR3 is TGTGCCAGCAGTTCCTTGCCCCCTGGGGCCAACGTCCTGACTTTC. Translation: CASSSLPPGANVLTF.

This clone was observed a few times. The genes are TRBV13 and TRBJ2-1; no clear D. Germline CDR1 PRHDT, CDR2 FYEKMQ (reference sequence). Trimming stripped 0 bases from V and 7 bases from J, with 7 bases between. The CDR3 runs to 13 residues. The CDR3: CASSLGFQNEQFF. In DNA form, the CDR3 reads TGTGCCAGCAGCTTAGGCTTCCAAAATGAGCAGTTCTTC.

The J gene is TRBJ1-5, the V gene TRBV7-2; unclear D gene. Between the trimmed V and J ends, which lost 2 bases and 0 bases, there was a span of 5 bases. CDR1 is SGHTA and CDR2 is FQGNSA in the germline V gene. This CDR3 has 14 amino acids. In DNA form, the CDR3 reads TGTGCCAGCAGCTTACAGGATAGCAATCAGCCCCAGCATTTT. This gives the protein CASSLQDSNQPQHF.

The V call is TRBV2, the J call TRBJ1-3; TRBD1 matches at 9 bases. This CDR3 spans 15 amino acids. The J segment lost 2 bases and the V segment lost 3 bases, leaving 2 bases of the junction unmatched. CDR1 SNHLY and CDR2 FYNNEI come from the germline V gene. CDR3 amino acids: CASSEGTGPGNTIYF. The CDR3, as DNA: TGTGCCAGCAGTGAGGGGACAGGGCCTGGAAACACCATATATTTT.